The clone carrying this TCR beta chain has only a few counts. Its antigen is not identified. This record comes from a study of cytomegalovirus exposure and HLA in healthy donors. Looking at the study overall: The use of the same platform for the 90 to 150 validation repertoires and the 666 first-cohort repertoires was reported by a later analysis. General observations from the study: Researchers reported that a few CMV-associated chains were confirmed in vitro as CMV antigen-specific.

The length of the CDR3 is 16 residues. Germline-derived CDR1 and CDR2 are SGHRS and YFSETQ. The V and J ends lost 3 bases and 4 bases respectively, with 16 bases between them. Sequencing was performed with immunoSEQ multiplex PCR; in TCRdb, only in-frame clones are kept and a portion is missing. The top ten clones hold roughly 2% of a sample with around 130,000 clones, 85% to 90% of them seen once. V and J are TRBV5-1 and TRBJ2-2, with D maybe TRBD2 (5 bases). The source material was PBMCs. The receptor comes from a woman aged 25 to 39 in good health and CMV-seronegative. The CDR3 region is CASSSGGLPRTGELFF. CDR3 in DNA: TGCGCCAGCAGCTCCGGCGGACTTCCTCGCACCGGGGAGCTGTTTTTT. Looking up the rest from reference TRBV5-1 and TRBJ2-2 gives the full variable domain: KAGVTQTPRYLIKTRGQQVTLSCSPISGHRSVSWYQQTPGQGLQFLFEYFSETQRNKGNFPGRFSGRQFSNSRSEMNVSTLELGDSALYLCASSSGGLPRTGELFFGEGSRLTVL.